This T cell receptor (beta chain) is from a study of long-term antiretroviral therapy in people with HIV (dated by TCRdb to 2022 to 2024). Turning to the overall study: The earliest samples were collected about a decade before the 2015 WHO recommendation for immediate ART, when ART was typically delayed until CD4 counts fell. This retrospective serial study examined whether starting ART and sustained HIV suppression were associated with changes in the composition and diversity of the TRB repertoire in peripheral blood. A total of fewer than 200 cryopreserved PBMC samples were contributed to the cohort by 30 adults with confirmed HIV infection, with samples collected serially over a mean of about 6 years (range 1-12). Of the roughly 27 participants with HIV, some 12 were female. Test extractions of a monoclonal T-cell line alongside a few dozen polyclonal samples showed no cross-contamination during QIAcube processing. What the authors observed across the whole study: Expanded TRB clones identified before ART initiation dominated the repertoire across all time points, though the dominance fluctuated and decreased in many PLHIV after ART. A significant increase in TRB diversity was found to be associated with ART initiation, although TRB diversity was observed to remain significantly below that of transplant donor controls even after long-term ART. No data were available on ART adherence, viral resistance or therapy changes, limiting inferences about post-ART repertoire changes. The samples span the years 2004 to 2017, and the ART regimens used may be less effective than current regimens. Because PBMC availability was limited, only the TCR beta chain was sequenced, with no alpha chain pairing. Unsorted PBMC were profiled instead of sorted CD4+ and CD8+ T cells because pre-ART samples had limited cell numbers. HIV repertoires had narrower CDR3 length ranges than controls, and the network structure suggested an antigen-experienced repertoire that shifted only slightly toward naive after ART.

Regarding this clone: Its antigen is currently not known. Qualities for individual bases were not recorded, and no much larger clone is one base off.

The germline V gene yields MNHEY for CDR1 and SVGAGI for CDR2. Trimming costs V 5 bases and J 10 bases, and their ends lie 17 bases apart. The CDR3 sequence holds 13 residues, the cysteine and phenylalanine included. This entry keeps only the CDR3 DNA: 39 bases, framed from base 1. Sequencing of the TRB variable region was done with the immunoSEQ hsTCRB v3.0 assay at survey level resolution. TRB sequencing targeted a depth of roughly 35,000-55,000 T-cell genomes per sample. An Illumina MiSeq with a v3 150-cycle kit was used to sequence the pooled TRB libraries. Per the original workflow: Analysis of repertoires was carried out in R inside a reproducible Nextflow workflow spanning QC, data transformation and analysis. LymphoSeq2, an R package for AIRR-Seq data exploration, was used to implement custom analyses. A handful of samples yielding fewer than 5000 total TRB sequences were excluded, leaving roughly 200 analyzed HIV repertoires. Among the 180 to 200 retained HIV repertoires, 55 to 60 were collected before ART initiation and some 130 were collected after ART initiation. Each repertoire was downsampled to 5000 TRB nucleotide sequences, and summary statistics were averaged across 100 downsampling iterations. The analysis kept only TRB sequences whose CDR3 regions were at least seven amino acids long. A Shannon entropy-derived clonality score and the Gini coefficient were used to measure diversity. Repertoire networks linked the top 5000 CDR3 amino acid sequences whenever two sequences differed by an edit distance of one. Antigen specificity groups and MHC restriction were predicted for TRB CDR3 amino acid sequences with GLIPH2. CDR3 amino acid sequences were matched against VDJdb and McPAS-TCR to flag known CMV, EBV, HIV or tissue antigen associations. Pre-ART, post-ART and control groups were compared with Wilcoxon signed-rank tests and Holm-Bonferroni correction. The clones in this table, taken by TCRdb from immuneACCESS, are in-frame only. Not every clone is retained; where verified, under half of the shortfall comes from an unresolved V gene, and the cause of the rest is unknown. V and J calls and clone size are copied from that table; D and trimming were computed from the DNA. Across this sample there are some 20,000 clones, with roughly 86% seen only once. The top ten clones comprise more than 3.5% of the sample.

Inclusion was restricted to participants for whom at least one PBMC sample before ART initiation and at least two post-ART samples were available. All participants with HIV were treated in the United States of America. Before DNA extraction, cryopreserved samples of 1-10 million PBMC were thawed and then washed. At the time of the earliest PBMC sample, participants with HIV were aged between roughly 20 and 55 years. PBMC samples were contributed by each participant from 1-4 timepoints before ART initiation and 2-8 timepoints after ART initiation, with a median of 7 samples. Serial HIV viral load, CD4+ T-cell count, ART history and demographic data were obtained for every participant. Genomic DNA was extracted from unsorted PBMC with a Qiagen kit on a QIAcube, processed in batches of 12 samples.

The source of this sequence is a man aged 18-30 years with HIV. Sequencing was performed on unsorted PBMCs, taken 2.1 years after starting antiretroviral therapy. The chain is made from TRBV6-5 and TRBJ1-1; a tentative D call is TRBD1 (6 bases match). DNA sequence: TGTGCCAGCAGTCGAGGGGGGGAGGGGGGAGCTTTCTTT. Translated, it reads CASSRGGEGGAFF.